This passage covers 31 T cell receptor beta chains from one sample sequenced in a study of a mutant IDH1 vaccine in newly diagnosed glioma. Time point in this sample: week 35, safety follow-up. Every vaccine dose comprised 300 ug of mutant IDH1 20-mer peptide plus topical imiquimod. Antigen specificity for these receptors is unknown. Method: immunoSEQ multiplex PCR; TCRdb's copy keeps in-frame clones and lacks some. This table has tens of thousands of clones, 84% appearing once. The starting material was PBMCs, obtained from a glioma patient whose treatment included an IDH1 peptide vaccine. The receptor set was obtained from a young man with glioma.

J is TRBJ1-5 and V is TRBV6-5; no clear D. The CDR3 spans 16 residues. V lost 1 base and J lost 2, with 12 bases in between. The germline V gene encodes CDR1 MNHEY and CDR2 SVGAGI. CDR3 residues: CASSYYPRRGNQPQHF. The CDR3 DNA is TGTGCCAGCAGTTACTACCCCCGACGTGGCAATCAGCCCCAGCATTTT.

The CDR3 nucleotides read TGCAGCGTTGATGTAAAGGCCCCTGGAAACACCATATATTTT. Protein product: CSVDVKAPGNTIYF. The chain employs TRBV29-1 and TRBJ1-3, with no clear D. The CDR3 is 14 amino acids. With 3 bases removed from V and 2 bases from J, the gap between germline ends came to 11 bases. CDR1 is SQVTM and CDR2 is ANQGSEA in the germline V gene.

This chain connects TRBV5-1 to TRBJ1-6; D remains unclear. Germline CDR1 reads SGHRS; CDR2 reads YFSETQ. Trimming shortened V by 0 bases and J by 13 bases, and 35 bases separated the two germline ends. The CDR3 runs to 21 residues. The CDR3 reads CASSLVGGALSGSLILGPLHF. CDR3 nucleotides: TGCGCCAGCAGCTTGGTCGGTGGTGCCCTCTCGGGTTCCCTTATCCTTGGGCCCCTCCACTTT.

This rearrangement joins TRBV28 to TRBJ1-3, with 7 bases identical to TRBD1. The V gene's germline CDR1 is MDHEN and CDR2 SYDVKM. V dropped 8 bases and J dropped 2; count of bases not matched to a gene: 15. The CDR3 runs 17 residues. CDR3: CASARRVFRGPGNTIYF. The CDR3 DNA follows: TGTGCCAGCGCACGTCGGGTGTTTAGGGGGCCTGGAAACACCATATATTTT.

The chain is built from TRBV5-1 and TRBJ2-7; D is unclear. With 4 bases removed from V and 2 bases from J, the gap between germline ends came to 13 bases. Germline lookup yields CDR1 SGHRS and CDR2 YFSETQ. CDR3 length: 14 residues. The CDR3: CASSEGPSTYEQYF. The CDR3 region has the DNA TGCGCCAGCAGCGAAGGTCCCAGTACCTACGAGCAGTACTTC.

This clone was seen more than once but under ten times. The V gene is TRBV6-5, the J gene TRBJ1-1; D gene unclear. In germline, CDR1 is MNHEY, CDR2 SVGAGI. The V end was cut by 7 bases, the J end by 5 bases, with 8 bases between. This CDR3 comprises 11 residues. DNA of the CDR3: TGTGCCAGCACCAGCCATACTGAAGCTTTCTTT. This translates into CASTSHTEAFF.

The V and J genes are TRBV5-1 and TRBJ2-7, with TRBD2 as a possible D gene (5 bases). The CDR3 has 13 residues. V lost 1 base and J lost 6, with 11 bases in between. Germline CDR1 SGHRS, CDR2 YFSETQ. CDR3 DNA: TGCGCCAGCAGCTTGTTGCGGGCATCCGAGCAGTACTTC. Translating gives CASSLLRASEQYF. The variable domain in full, with the rest retrieved from reference TRBV5-1 and TRBJ2-7, is KAGVTQTPRYLIKTRGQQVTLSCSPISGHRSVSWYQQTPGQGLQFLFEYFSETQRNKGNFPGRFSGRQFSNSRSEMNVSTLELGDSALYLCASSLLRASEQYFGPGTRLTVT.

This chain uses TRBV27 with TRBJ2-1, with D tentatively TRBD2 (6 bases). The CDR3 totals 17 residues. In germline, CDR1 is MNHEY, CDR2 SMNVEV (reference sequence). V dropped 0 bases and J dropped 7 bases, with 19 bases sitting between them. CDR3 sequence (DNA): TGTGCCAGCAGTTTATCACACGTTAGACGGGGGAGGAATGAGCAGTTCTTC. As protein: CASSLSHVRRGRNEQFF.

The chain couples TRBV6-5 to TRBJ2-1, with 14 bases fitting TRBD2. This CDR3 is built from 15 residues. Germline lookup yields CDR1 MNHEY and CDR2 SVGAGI. With V trimmed by 6 bases and J by 7 bases, 5 bases remained unmatched. Here the CDR3 reads CASRGTSGGRNEQFF. DNA for the CDR3: TGTGCCAGCAGAGGGACTAGCGGGGGTCGGAATGAGCAGTTCTTC.

The count of this clone is one. The chain employs TRBV6-1 and TRBJ1-6, with D perhaps matching TRBD1 (6 bases). The germline gives CDR1 MNHNS, CDR2 SASEGT. V lost 1 base, J lost 8 bases, and 12 bases lay in between. The CDR3 has 15 residues. The CDR3: CASSEVEGGYSPLHF. The CDR3, as DNA: TGTGCCAGCAGTGAAGTAGAGGGGGGATATTCACCCCTCCACTTT.

This clone was counted a single time. This rearrangement joins TRBV19 to TRBJ2-7, with a tentative D call TRBD2 (5 bases). Germline V CDR1 and CDR2: LNHDA, SQIVND (reference sequence). The germline V and J ends were trimmed by 3 bases and 3 bases, with 9 bases remaining between them. CDR3 length: 13 amino acids. The DNA for the CDR3 is TGTGCCAGTAGTATGACGGAGGACTACGAGCAGTACTTC. Residues: CASSMTEDYEQYF.

The rearrangement uses TRBV4-1 and TRBJ2-5; possibly TRBD2 for D (6 bases). CDR3 length: 13 amino acids. V lost 7 bases to trimming and J lost 9 bases, with 18 bases between them. Per the germline V gene, CDR1 is MGHRA and CDR2 is YSYEKL. The CDR3 DNA follows: TGCGCCAGCAACCTCCTCCCGCGGGGTCCCCAGTACTTC. Translating it yields CASNLLPRGPQYF.

This rearrangement joins TRBV7-2 to TRBJ2-3, with a tentative D call TRBD1 (6 bases). Germline CDR1 SGHTA, CDR2 FQGNSA. CDR3 size: 16 residues. V dropped 5 bases and J dropped 4 bases, with 19 bases sitting between them. Written as DNA, the CDR3 is TGTGCCAGCAGCATGCAGGGACATGGGGGAGCAGATACGCAGTATTTT. This codes for CASSMQGHGGADTQYF.

This clone was seen only once. The V and J genes are TRBV9 and TRBJ2-2; TRBD1 agrees at 8 bases. Germline V gene sequence: CDR1 SGDLS, CDR2 YYNGEE. V gave up 5 bases and J gave up 3 bases; unmatched junction bases: 6. The CDR3 totals 15 residues. CDR3 DNA: TGTGCCAGCAGACAGACAGGGGAGGACACCGGGGAGCTGTTTTTT. Translation: CASRQTGEDTGELFF.

This clone was seen more than once but under ten times. In nucleotides, the CDR3 is TGCAGCGTTGAAGTAGGGCAGGGGGTTGGCTACACCTTC. Residues: CSVEVGQGVGYTF. The chain combines TRBV29-1 with TRBJ1-2; 7 bases align to TRBD1. The CDR3 is 13 residues long. CDR1 SQVTM and CDR2 ANQGSEA come from the germline V gene. The ends lost 1 base at V and 7 bases at J; junction bases unmatched: 6.

The genes are TRBV7-8 and TRBJ1-1; 8 bases fit TRBD1. CDR1 and CDR2 (germline): SGHVS, FQNEAQ. The ends lost 1 base at V and 3 bases at J; junction bases unmatched: 13. The CDR3 is made up of 18 amino acids. The CDR3 here is CASSLVAGGYNEDTEAFF. For the CDR3, the DNA is TGTGCCAGCAGCTTAGTTGCAGGGGGCTATAACGAGGACACTGAAGCTTTCTTT.

The chain recombines TRBV28 with TRBJ1-6; D not resolved. V lost 5 bases to trimming and J lost 7 bases, with 9 bases between them. This CDR3 region has 13 residues. Germline CDR1 is MDHEN and CDR2 is SYDVKM. This CDR3 reads CASSILGNSPLHF. As DNA, the CDR3 is TGTGCCAGCAGTATCCTTGGGAATTCACCCCTCCACTTT.

The CDR3 spells CASSPGVTNEKLFF. The DNA for the CDR3 is TGTGCCAGCAGCCCAGGGGTAACTAATGAAAAACTGTTTTTT. This chain joins TRBV7-9 and TRBJ1-4, with TRBD1 as a possible D gene (6 bases). Germline lookup yields CDR1 SEHNR and CDR2 FQNEAQ (reference sequence). V lost 5 bases, J lost 1 base, and 8 bases lay in between. This CDR3 spans 14 amino acids.

This chain uses TRBV2 with TRBJ1-2; 7 bases map to TRBD1. This CDR3 is 12 amino acids long. Germline-derived CDR1 and CDR2 are SNHLY and FYNNEI. Trimming cost V 6 bases and J 6 bases; bases outside gene matches: 4. The CDR3 DNA reads TGTGCCAGCAGCGACACAGGGGATGGCTACACCTTC. Residues: CASSDTGDGYTF.

J is TRBJ1-4 and V is TRBV5-8; 8 bases agree with TRBD1. Germline values: CDR1 SGHTS, CDR2 YDEGEE. Trimming removed 0 bases from V and 8 bases from J; junction bases left unmatched: 3. The CDR3 is 14 residues long. This CDR3 is CASSLGQGSEKLFF. The CDR3 DNA reads as TGTGCCAGCAGCTTGGGACAGGGGAGCGAAAAACTGTTTTTT.

This chain links TRBV18 with TRBJ2-1, with 7 bases aligning to TRBD2. The CDR3 runs 13 residues. The V gene end was trimmed by 0 bases and the J gene end by 10 bases; junction bases not matched to a gene: 3. CDR1 is KGHSH and CDR2 is LQKENI in the germline V gene. This CDR3 reads CASSPPWGGEQFF. CDR3 nucleotide sequence: TGTGCCAGCTCACCACCTTGGGGAGGGGAGCAGTTCTTC.

The V call is TRBV6-5, the J call TRBJ2-5; D ambiguous. The germline V gene has CDR1 MNHEY and CDR2 SVGAGI. The CDR3 is 13 amino acids. V was trimmed by 2 bases and J by 6 bases, leaving 10 bases between them. CDR3 nucleotide sequence: TGTGCCAGCAGTTACGTAGCTCGACAGACCCAGTACTTC. It yields the protein CASSYVARQTQYF.

The V call is TRBV30, the J call TRBJ2-3, with D perhaps being TRBD1 or TRBD2 (5 bases each). Trimming pared 0 bases from V and 5 bases from J, leaving 21 bases between. The CDR3 extends over 17 amino acids. Germline V CDR1 and CDR2: GTSNPN, SVGIG (reference sequence). DNA of the CDR3: TGTGCCTGGAGTGTGTTGGGGGTTGGCAGGACTCAAGATACGCAGTATTTT. This translates into CAWSVLGVGRTQDTQYF.

This clone showed up just once. This chain links TRBV5-4 with TRBJ1-1, with a tentative D call TRBD1 (6 bases). This CDR3 is 15 amino acids long. V lost 2 bases and J 0 bases, leaving 11 bases between the germline ends. CDR1 is SGHNT, CDR2 YYREEE, per germline (reference sequence). The CDR3 nucleotides are TGTGCCAGCAGCTTCCGGGGGCAAATGAACACTGAAGCTTTCTTT. It specifies CASSFRGQMNTEAFF.

The chain couples TRBV6-6 to TRBJ1-1; 7 bases are shared with TRBD1. Looked up from germline, CDR1 is MNHNY and CDR2 is SVGAGI (reference sequence). This CDR3 contains 15 residues. After removal of 10 bases from V and 2 bases from J, the junction contained 13 bases not matched to a gene. The CDR3 region has the DNA TGTGCCACCGATTCGACAGGGAAACTAAACACTGAAGCTTTCTTT. This gives the protein CATDSTGKLNTEAFF.

The chain joins TRBV7-9 to TRBJ1-1; unclear D gene. The CDR3 contains 16 residues. V was trimmed by 0 bases and J by 1 base, leaving 12 bases between them. Germline CDR1 reads SEHNR; CDR2 reads FQNEAQ (reference sequence). The CDR3: CASSLALRLENTEAFF. CDR3 DNA: TGTGCCAGCAGCTTAGCGCTAAGGTTGGAGAACACTGAAGCTTTCTTT.

This sequence joins TRBV13 and TRBJ2-5, with D perhaps TRBD1 (5 bases). The V gene lost 2 bases and the J gene lost 5 bases, with 12 bases spanning the gap. This CDR3 is 14 amino acids long. Germline CDR1 PRHDT, CDR2 FYEKMQ (reference sequence). This CDR3 is CASSLPGSGETQYF. CDR3 DNA: TGTGCCAGCAGCTTACCAGGGTCGGGCGAGACCCAGTACTTC.

The chain recombines TRBV19 with TRBJ1-1; tentatively, D is TRBD1 (5 bases). The CDR3 has 16 residues. The germline V gene encodes CDR1 LNHDA and CDR2 SQIVND (reference sequence). Between the trimmed V and J ends, which lost 5 bases and 1 base, there was a span of 17 bases. As DNA, the CDR3 is TGTGCCAGTAGTCGCCGAATGGGACGCGAGAACACTGAAGCTTTCTTT. This codes for CASSRRMGRENTEAFF. Filled out from reference TRBV19 and TRBJ1-1, the complete variable domain reads DGGITQSPKYLFRKEGQNVTLSCEQNLNHDAMYWYRQDPGQGLRLIYYSQIVNDFQKGDIAEGYSVSREKKESFPLTVTSAQKNPTAFYLCASSRRMGRENTEAFFGQGTRLTVV.

The chain joins TRBV2 to TRBJ2-2, with 8 bases aligning to TRBD2. Germline loops: CDR1 SNHLY, CDR2 FYNNEI. The CDR3 covers 16 residues. J gave up 3 bases and V 8 bases, and 11 bases lay outside the gene matches. CDR3 amino acids: CASRRYGGDYTGELFF. CDR3 in DNA: TGTGCCAGCCGGCGTTACGGGGGGGATTACACCGGGGAGCTGTTTTTT.

The chain has TRBV9 and TRBJ1-5, with 8 bases identical to TRBD1. The CDR3 length is 15 residues. V dropped 0 bases and J dropped 7; count of bases not matched to a gene: 6. Germline-derived CDR1 and CDR2 are SGDLS and YYNGEE. The CDR3 region has the DNA TGTGCCAGCAGCGTAGATGGGACAGGAATACAGCCCCAGCATTTT. As protein: CASSVDGTGIQPQHF. Full variable domain (rest looked up from reference TRBV9 and TRBJ1-5): DSGVTQTPKHLITATGQRVTLRCSPRSGDLSVYWYQQSLDQGLQFLIQYYNGEERAKGNILERFSAQQFPDLHSELNLSSLELGDSALYFCASSVDGTGIQPQHFGDGTRLSIL.

This chain connects TRBV19 to TRBJ2-4; the D is unclear. Per germline, CDR1 LNHDA and CDR2 SQIVND (reference sequence). The CDR3 is 15 residues long. Trimming pared 7 bases from V and 1 base from J, leaving 14 bases between. The CDR3 coding sequence is TGTGCCAGTACTGACCCCCGTGGGGCCAAAAACATTCAGTACTTC. It encodes CASTDPRGAKNIQYF.